These 28 T cell receptor beta chains came from one sample sequenced in a study of shared clonotypes between healthy human individuals (dated by TCRdb to between 2020 and 2021). Library preparation was by the immunoSEQ multiplex PCR assay. TCRdb mirrors the immuneACCESS table, restricted to in-frame sequences. Some clones are absent from its copies; in checked studies, under half trace to an unresolved V gene, and the reason for the others is unknown. In this sample the table shows some 2,000,000 clones, around 95% of which occur a single time. The leading ten clones occupy 0.13% of the sample. The sample taken for sequencing was naive CD4+ T cells sorted from blood. The sample's cell subset or site label, in plain terms: CD45RA+ positively selected. These TCRs come from a man aged 18 to 29 in good health.

This clone turned up a few times. The same CDR3 arises from other DNA sequences in this sample as well. The chain is built from TRBV2 and TRBJ1-5; D is ambiguous. CDR3 size: 14 residues. Deletions cut 4 bases from V and 0 bases from J, with 7 bases between. Per the germline V gene, CDR1 is SNHLY and CDR2 is FYNNEI. The CDR3 is CASSGQNSNQPQHF. The CDR3 DNA reads TGTGCCAGCAGTGGGCAGAATAGCAATCAGCCCCAGCATTTT.

Regarding this clone: This CDR3 is also generated by other DNA sequences in the sample. V and J are TRBV6-5 and TRBJ2-6; D is unresolved. CDR1 is MNHEY, CDR2 SVGAGI, per germline. Between the trimmed V and J ends, which lost 6 bases and 2 bases, there was a span of 5 bases. The length of the CDR3 is 13 residues. The CDR3 sequence is CASSSPGANVLTF. CDR3 DNA sequence: TGTGCCAGCAGCTCCCCTGGGGCCAACGTCCTGACTTTC.

The chain joins TRBV15 to TRBJ2-2; 7 nucleotides match TRBD2. This CDR3 region has 17 residues. Germline V gene lookup returns CDR1 LNHNV and CDR2 YYDKDF (reference sequence). V lost 2 bases and J lost 7; bases outside the gene matches: 13. The CDR3 here is CATSRSPEASGHGELFF. CDR3 coding DNA: TGTGCCACCAGCAGATCCCCCGAGGCTAGCGGACACGGGGAGCTGTTTTTT.

This chain uses TRBV2 with TRBJ2-2; tentatively, D is TRBD1 (5 bases). In germline, CDR1 is SNHLY, CDR2 FYNNEI. This CDR3 is built from 13 residues. V lost 3 bases and J 6 bases, leaving 8 bases between the germline ends. The chain's CDR3 is CASSEVGPGELFF. For the CDR3, the DNA is TGTGCCAGCAGTGAGGTGGGGCCCGGGGAGCTGTTTTTT. The variable domain in full, completed from reference TRBV2 and TRBJ2-2, reads EPEVTQTPSHQVTQMGQEVILRCVPISNHLYFYWYRQILGQKVEFLVSFYNNEISEKSEIFDDQFSVERPDGSNFTLKIRSTKLEDSAMYFCASSEVGPGELFFGEGSRLTVL.

For the CDR3, the DNA is TGCGCCAGCAGCAGGGCGGATGAAAAACTGTTTTTT. As protein: CASSRADEKLFF. The V call is TRBV10-2, the J call TRBJ1-4; perhaps TRBD1 as D (5 bases). CDR3 length: 12 residues. CDR1 WSHSY and CDR2 SAAADI come from the germline V gene. V lost 6 bases and J lost 6, with 8 bases in between.

V and J are TRBV2 and TRBJ1-6; a weak D match, TRBD1 (6 bases). CDR3 length: 16 residues. Trimming pared 1 base from V and 4 bases from J, leaving 11 bases between. Germline V lookup: CDR1 SNHLY, CDR2 FYNNEI. CDR3 DNA sequence: TGTGCCAGCAGTGAAGTTTACAGGGCGTATAATTCACCCCTCCACTTT. Translation: CASSEVYRAYNSPLHF. The variable domain in full, with the rest retrieved from reference TRBV2 and TRBJ1-6, is EPEVTQTPSHQVTQMGQEVILRCVPISNHLYFYWYRQILGQKVEFLVSFYNNEISEKSEIFDDQFSVERPDGSNFTLKIRSTKLEDSAMYFCASSEVYRAYNSPLHFGNGTRLTVT.

In the case of this clone: This may come from a read error, since a much larger clone is one base off. This sequence joins TRBV4-1 and TRBJ1-4; D is possibly TRBD1 (5 bases). V dropped 1 base and J dropped 3 bases, with 15 bases sitting between them. The germline CDR1 and CDR2 sequences are MGHRA and YSYEKL. This CDR3 is built from 17 residues. CDR3 nucleotide sequence: TGCGCCAGCAGCCAAGGAGGCAGGGCTTCTGCTAATGAAAAACTGTTTTTT. This gives the protein CASSQGGRASANEKLFF.

The rearrangement uses TRBV18 and TRBJ2-7; the match to TRBD1 covers 8 bases. V was pared by 4 bases and J by 1 base, with 15 bases of the junction left unmatched. CDR3 length equals 18 residues. Germline-derived CDR1 and CDR2 are KGHSH and LQKENI. The CDR3 nucleotides are TGTGCCAGCTCACAGAAACATCCGGGGGACAGGACATCCTACGAGCAGTACTTC. This gives the protein CASSQKHPGDRTSYEQYF.

V gene TRBV10-2 combines with J gene TRBJ2-7, with 10 bases fitting TRBD1. V was pared by 6 bases and J by 6 bases, with 11 bases of the junction left unmatched. The germline V gene has CDR1 WSHSY and CDR2 SAAADI. This CDR3 has 15 residues. The CDR3, as DNA: TGCGCCAGCAGCCTCCCCCACCGGGACAGGGGCGAGCAGTACTTC. The encoded protein is CASSLPHRDRGEQYF.

The J gene is TRBJ1-2, the V gene TRBV9, with D hard to call. The CDR3 is made up of 16 amino acids. Germline V gene lookup returns CDR1 SGDLS and CDR2 YYNGEE. V lost 2 bases and J 4 bases, leaving 18 bases between the germline ends. The CDR3 nucleotides are TGTGCCAGCAGCGTGCTAGGCCTTGCAAGTTGCTATGGCTACACCTTC. This codes for CASSVLGLASCYGYTF.

The chain uses TRBV7-9 and TRBJ1-1; maybe TRBD1 (6 bases). V gave up 5 bases and J gave up 1 base, with 11 bases separating them. This CDR3 is built from 14 residues. The germline CDR1 and CDR2 sequences are SEHNR and FQNEAQ (reference sequence). The CDR3 sequence is CASSTEDRNTEAFF. CDR3 nucleotide sequence: TGTGCCAGCAGCACAGAGGACAGGAACACTGAAGCTTTCTTT.

The chain combines TRBV5-1 with TRBJ2-3; 14 nucleotides agree with TRBD2. Per germline, CDR1 SGHRS and CDR2 YFSETQ. The V segment lost 3 bases and the J segment 8 bases; nucleotides outside the gene matches: 2. CDR3 length: 14 amino acids. CDR3 sequence reads: CASSSGLAGGTQYF. DNA of the CDR3: TGCGCCAGCAGCTCTGGACTAGCGGGAGGTACGCAGTATTTT.

The rearrangement uses TRBV21-1 and TRBJ2-1; the table's D call, TRBD2, was not checked against the DNA. TRBV21-1 is classified as a pseudogene. CDR3 length: 15 residues. Here the CDR3 DNA reads TGTGCCAGCAGCAAAGAATTAGTGGGAGGGGATGAGCAGTTCTTC. Translated, it gives CASSKELVGGDEQFF.

The chain links TRBV6-1 to TRBJ1-4, with a possible D match to TRBD1 (5 bases). The V end lost 1 base, the J end lost 8 bases, and 11 bases lay between the germline ends. The CDR3 loop spans 14 amino acids. Germline CDR1 reads MNHNS; CDR2 reads SASEGT. The CDR3 DNA reads as TGTGCCAGCAGTGAAGATCCAGGGAGAGAAAAACTGTTTTTT. It codes for CASSEDPGREKLFF.

The chain carries TRBV5-1 and TRBJ2-5, with D possibly matching TRBD2 (6 bases). Trimming cost V 3 bases and J 5 bases, with 14 bases left between them. CDR3 length equals 14 residues. The germline V gene has CDR1 SGHRS and CDR2 YFSETQ. The CDR3 DNA reads TGCGCCAGCAGCTGGGGGGTAGTTACGGAGACCCAGTACTTC. Translation: CASSWGVVTETQYF.

This clone was observed a single time. The V and J genes are TRBV5-1 and TRBJ1-6, with 9 bases matching TRBD1. Looked up from germline, CDR1 is SGHRS and CDR2 is YFSETQ. V was pared by 4 bases and J by 8 bases, with 7 bases of the junction left unmatched. The CDR3 spans 15 residues. CDR3 protein: CASSIQGAEDSPLHF. CDR3 DNA: TGCGCCAGCAGCATACAGGGGGCGGAAGATTCACCCCTCCACTTT.

This chain connects TRBV29-1 to TRBJ2-1; TRBD2 matches 7 bases. This CDR3 is built from 11 residues. Looked up from germline, CDR1 is SQVTM and CDR2 is ANQGSEA. CDR3 coding DNA: TGCAGTTGTGGGCGGGAGAACGAGCAGTTCTTC. Its translation: CSCGRENEQFF.

The chain recombines TRBV6-5 with TRBJ1-1; maybe TRBD1 (6 bases). Germline CDR1 MNHEY, CDR2 SVGAGI. The CDR3 is 12 residues long. The CDR3 sequence is CVSRRGDTEAFF. CDR3 bases: TGTGTCTCTAGAAGGGGGGACACTGAAGCTTTCTTT.

Notes on this clone: Other nucleotide sequences from this sample produce the same CDR3. The J gene is TRBJ2-3, the V gene TRBV30; maybe TRBD2 (6 bases). CDR1 and CDR2 (germline): GTSNPN, SVGIG (reference sequence). CDR3 length: 14 residues. Trimming stripped 0 bases from V and 5 bases from J, with 12 bases between. For the CDR3, the DNA is TGTGCCTGGAGTGTTGGCGGGGTGGGAGATACGCAGTATTTT. Translated, it gives CAWSVGGVGDTQYF.

In its sample, this clone was seen many times. Other DNA sequences of this sample code for an identical CDR3. The rearrangement uses TRBV30 and TRBJ1-4, with 7 bases lining up with TRBD1. Germline-derived CDR1 and CDR2 are GTSNPN and SVGIG (reference sequence). The junction had 7 bases not matched to a gene; V was cut back by 1 base and J by 8 bases. There are 14 residues in the CDR3. The CDR3 DNA sequence: TGTGCCTGGAGTGCGACAGGGAATCGGGAAAAACTGTTTTTT. Amino acid sequence: CAWSATGNREKLFF.

The V call is TRBV19, the J call TRBJ1-3, with D unclear. This CDR3 comprises 14 residues. In germline, CDR1 is LNHDA, CDR2 SQIVND (reference sequence). The germline V and J ends were trimmed by 5 bases and 14 bases, with 22 bases remaining between them. CDR3 protein: CASSPRRSAPALYF. The CDR3 DNA follows: TGTGCCAGTAGTCCCCGACGGTCAGCCCCCGCTTTATATTTT. Supplemented by reference TRBV19 and TRBJ1-3, the full variable domain reads DGGITQSPKYLFRKEGQNVTLSCEQNLNHDAMYWYRQDPGQGLRLIYYSQIVNDFQKGDIAEGYSVSREKKESFPLTVTSAQKNPTAFYLCASSPRRSAPALYFGEGSWLTVV.

A word on this clone: The sample carries other DNA sequences with the same CDR3. The chain couples TRBV20-1 to TRBJ2-5; D remains ambiguous. Germline V gives CDR1 DFQATT, CDR2 SNEGSKA (reference sequence). The CDR3 has 11 residues. Trimming shortened V by 6 bases and J by 4 bases, and 9 bases separated the two germline ends. In nucleotides, the CDR3 is TGCAGTGCGAGACCGGGAGAGACCCAGTACTTC. It codes for CSARPGETQYF.

This clone was detected only once. This chain joins TRBV9 and TRBJ2-7, with D perhaps given as TRBD1 or TRBD2 (5 bases each). With 4 bases removed from V and 1 base from J, the gap between germline ends came to 15 bases. Germline values: CDR1 SGDLS, CDR2 YYNGEE. The CDR3 length is 15 residues. The chain's CDR3 is CASSSSPGTSYEQYF. CDR3 DNA: TGTGCCAGCAGCTCTAGTCCCGGGACGTCCTACGAGCAGTACTTC.

V gene TRBV18 combines with J gene TRBJ2-7; 7 bases are a match to TRBD1. The CDR3 sequence is 15 residues long. V shed 2 bases, J shed 3 bases, and the junction held 7 bases outside the gene matches. Germline V gene data show CDR1 as KGHSH and CDR2 as LQKENI. As DNA, the CDR3 is TGTGCCAGCTCACCAGTAAAGGACAGGAACTACGAGCAGTACTTC. Protein product: CASSPVKDRNYEQYF.

In the case of this clone: The same CDR3 can be traced to other DNA sequences in this sample. The chain recombines TRBV29-1 with TRBJ1-3; no definite D call. The V end lost 0 bases, the J end lost 0 bases, and 6 bases lay between the germline ends. This CDR3 has 14 residues. Germline V gives CDR1 SQVTM, CDR2 ANQGSEA. The CDR3 DNA follows: TGCAGCGTTGAAGAAGGCTTCTCTGGAAACACCATATATTTT. Its translation is CSVEEGFSGNTIYF.

This sequence joins TRBV2 and TRBJ1-5; no clear D. Trimming left V 8 bases short and J 6 bases short, with 11 bases between. This CDR3 comprises 12 residues. The V gene's germline CDR1 is SNHLY and CDR2 FYNNEI. Here the CDR3 DNA reads TGTGCCAGCGTTCGGCCTGGTCAGCCCCAGCATTTT. Translating it yields CASVRPGQPQHF. The variable domain in full, completed from reference TRBV2 and TRBJ1-5, reads EPEVTQTPSHQVTQMGQEVILRCVPISNHLYFYWYRQILGQKVEFLVSFYNNEISEKSEIFDDQFSVERPDGSNFTLKIRSTKLEDSAMYFCASVRPGQPQHFGDGTRLSIL.

The chain is built from TRBV30 and TRBJ2-2, with TRBD1 identical over 10 bases. The ends lost 4 bases at V and 2 bases at J; junction bases unmatched: 10. This CDR3 spans 17 amino acids. Germline loops: CDR1 GTSNPN, CDR2 SVGIG (reference sequence). The CDR3 nucleotides are TGTGCCTGGACTTCCATCGACAGGGGGCTAAACACCGGGGAGCTGTTTTTT. Translated: CAWTSIDRGLNTGELFF.

This clone appeared a single time. The rearrangement links TRBV5-4 to TRBJ1-2; no firm D call. The CDR3 is made up of 13 amino acids. V shed 3 bases and J shed 2 bases, with 8 bases lying between them. Germline loops: CDR1 SGHNT, CDR2 YYREEE (reference sequence). In DNA, the CDR3 is TGTGCCAGCAGCTGGTCCGCCAACTATGGCTACACCTTC. Translated: CASSWSANYGYTF.